This record looks at one T cell receptor (beta chain) sequence and its context. Trimming shortened V by 2 bases and J by 9 bases, and 11 bases separated the two germline ends. This CDR3 is built from 13 residues. The entry originates in a study of blood T cell repertoires in COVID-19. Study-wide context: Specimens from acute and convalescent COVID-19 originated in the United States, Italy and Spain.

Each participant's cohort was designated according to participant-reported clinical history. Profiled with immunoSEQ multiplex PCR; TCRdb holds only in-frame clones, not every one. The table includes 400,000 to 500,000 clones, around 87% detected once. The chain combines TRBV12-3 or TRBV12-4 with TRBJ2-1; D is possibly TRBD2 (5 bases). This sequence was found in a middle-aged woman who had recovered from COVID-19. The specimen was PBMCs or T cells enriched from blood (not recorded which). CDR3 bases: TGTGCCAGCAGTTTAAGGCTAGCCGGTGAGCAGTTCTTC. Amino acids: CASSLRLAGEQFF.